The source of this TCR beta chain is a study of T cell repertoires in cytomegalovirus infection. Across the study: As its CMV epitopes, the study selected recently identified HLA-C-restricted and well-studied HLA-B-restricted targets. An indication of both CMV infection and matching HLA type came from public TCR beta signatures. General study findings and limits: HLA-C-restricted CMV clonotypes gave the most frequent clonotype in two of eight donors. CMV carriers having the relevant HLA were flagged by cumulative public TCR beta family frequency.

MiXCR was run by TCRdb on the reads, yielding one entry per CDR3 protein. The profile shows 350,000 to 400,000 distinct CDR3 sequences, 34% of them singletons. This clonotype was seen more than once but under ten times. What it binds is not known. This CDR3 region has 13 residues. Germline CDR1 and CDR2: MNHNS and SASEGT. V was pared by 4 bases and J by 11 bases, with 16 bases between. This receptor was obtained from a human donor in good health (CMV status not recorded). Some clones in this sample may be carry-over from other donors' samples. Sequenced here: cultured PBMCs, sampled from culture after CMV antigen stimulation. The rearrangement joins TRBV6-1 to TRBJ2-3, with D possibly being TRBD1 or TRBD2 (6 bases each). CDR3 nucleotide sequence: TGTGCCAGCAGTGGGTTTCAAAGGGGGGAGCAGTATTTT. This translates into CASSGFQRGEQYF.